The T cell receptor (beta chain) described here comes from a study of T-cell reconstitution after alpha-beta-depleted transplantation in children. Findings and caveats of the study: T cells produced anew were the main source of T-cell counts and diversity one year after transplant. Alpha-beta T cells present about two months after transplant were reported to originate from several hundred expanded graft clones. Elevated TCRbeta diversity at day 60 was traced, in some patients, to surviving recipient T cells and thymic progenitors.

Germline CDR1 SQVTM, CDR2 ANQGSEA. The ends were cut back, 1 base at V and 7 bases at J, with 4 bases in the middle. This CDR3 comprises 10 residues. Worth noting for this clonotype: Its cognate antigen is unknown.

Unique molecular identifiers were incorporated during preparation of the TCRbeta library. TCRdb ran MiXCR on the PCR reads and lists one entry per CDR3 protein. The sample contains fewer than 550,000 distinct CDR3 sequences, roughly 10% of which appear only once. This chain links TRBV29-1 with TRBJ1-1; unclear D gene. The sequence was collected from a female patient between 2 and 15 years old who had a stem cell transplant for aplastic anemia, so the T cells may come from the graft donor. Sequences were derived from PBMCs, mostly from graft donor cells, sampled 180 days after TCRalphabeta/CD19-depleted stem cell transplant. The CDR3 spells CSVEVSEAFF. The CDR3, as DNA: TGCAGCGTTGAAGTGAGTGAAGCTTTCTTT.